This is a list of T cell receptor beta chains from one sample in a study of blood T cell repertoires in COVID-19. TCRdb's copy holds only in-frame clones and misses some; the assay was immunoSEQ multiplex PCR. Found here are fewer than 200,000 clones, about three quarters of them singletons; the top ten hold 8.6%. Sequencing was carried out using peripheral blood. These TCRs come from a woman in her forties or fifties with active or convalescent COVID-19. Each CDR3 is given with its conserved first and last residue. Fields, in order: J gene, V gene, D gene, clone size, CDR3 protein, CDR3 DNA. D genes are given only for firm matches. A clone size is listed for some rows: how often the clone was seen (once, few, many), or a class if it is expanded.

j_gene: TRBJ1-6
v_gene: TRBV7-9
d_gene: -
abundance: -
CDR3aa: CASSPQADSPLHF
CDR3nt: TGTGCCAGCAGCCCTCAGGCAGATTCACCCCTCCACTTT

j_gene: TRBJ2-1
v_gene: TRBV19
d_gene: TRBD2
abundance: -
CDR3aa: CASSMIAGGSYNEQFF
CDR3nt: TGTGCCAGTAGTATGATAGCGGGAGGATCCTACAATGAGCAGTTCTTC

j_gene: TRBJ2-5
v_gene: TRBV11-2
d_gene: -
abundance: -
CDR3aa: CASSYNREFGKTQYF
CDR3nt: TGTGCCAGCAGTTACAACCGGGAGTTTGGAAAGACCCAGTACTTC

j_gene: TRBJ1-1
v_gene: TRBV12-3/TRBV12-4
d_gene: -
abundance: -
CDR3aa: CASSFAAEAFF
CDR3nt: TGTGCCAGCAGTTTCGCGGCTGAAGCTTTCTTT

j_gene: TRBJ1-2
v_gene: TRBV28
d_gene: -
abundance: -
CDR3aa: CASTVERVNYGYTF
CDR3nt: TGTGCCAGCACCGTAGAGCGGGTTAACTATGGCTACACCTTC

j_gene: TRBJ2-3
v_gene: TRBV2
d_gene: -
abundance: -
CDR3aa: CASSLDLDTQYF
CDR3nt: TGTGCCAGCAGTCTAGATTTGGATACGCAGTATTTT

j_gene: TRBJ2-1
v_gene: TRBV19
d_gene: -
abundance: -
CDR3aa: CASSMPRGGGRSGEQFF
CDR3nt: TGTGCCAGTAGTATGCCGAGGGGCGGGGGCCGGTCGGGGGAGCAGTTCTTC

j_gene: TRBJ2-7
v_gene: TRBV2
d_gene: TRBD1
abundance: -
CDR3aa: CASSRGRRAYEQYF
CDR3nt: TGTGCCAGCAGCAGGGGGCGTAGGGCCTACGAGCAGTACTTC

j_gene: TRBJ1-2
v_gene: TRBV19
d_gene: TRBD1
abundance: -
CDR3aa: CASRTTGGGGYTF
CDR3nt: TGTGCCAGTAGGACCACAGGGGGAGGAGGCTACACCTTC

j_gene: TRBJ2-1
v_gene: TRBV4-1
d_gene: TRBD2
abundance: -
CDR3aa: CASRAERLAGWEQFF
CDR3nt: TGCGCCAGCAGGGCGGAAAGACTAGCGGGCTGGGAGCAGTTCTTC

j_gene: TRBJ2-3
v_gene: TRBV4-2
d_gene: TRBD2
abundance: -
CDR3aa: CASSQVSGDTDTQYF
CDR3nt: TGTGCCAGCAGCCAAGTTAGCGGGGACACAGATACGCAGTATTTT

j_gene: TRBJ1-1
v_gene: TRBV18
d_gene: -
abundance: -
CDR3aa: CASSPIGTNTEAFF
CDR3nt: TGTGCCAGCTCACCAATTGGCACGAACACTGAAGCTTTCTTT

j_gene: TRBJ2-3
v_gene: TRBV7-3
d_gene: -
abundance: -
CDR3aa: CASSLGTSTDTQYF
CDR3nt: TGTGCCAGCAGCTTAGGGACTAGCACAGATACGCAGTATTTT

j_gene: TRBJ1-3
v_gene: TRBV6-5
d_gene: -
abundance: once
CDR3aa: CASSYSPFSGNTIYF
CDR3nt: TGTGCCAGCAGTTACTCTCCCTTCTCTGGAAACACCATATATTTT

j_gene: TRBJ2-7
v_gene: TRBV28
d_gene: TRBD2
abundance: -
CDR3aa: CASSPATSSSYEQYF
CDR3nt: TGTGCCAGCAGCCCCGCGACTAGCAGCTCCTACGAGCAGTACTTC

j_gene: TRBJ2-1
v_gene: TRBV7-2
d_gene: -
abundance: -
CDR3aa: CASSLGSGPPAGEQFF
CDR3nt: TGTGCCAGCAGCTTGGGTAGCGGACCGCCAGCTGGTGAGCAGTTCTTC

j_gene: TRBJ1-2
v_gene: TRBV7-2
d_gene: TRBD1
abundance: few
CDR3aa: CASSLDSQGTGYGYTF
CDR3nt: TGTGCCAGCAGCTTAGACTCCCAAGGGACAGGGTATGGCTACACCTTC

j_gene: TRBJ1-1
v_gene: TRBV6-5
d_gene: -
abundance: -
CDR3aa: CASLGAVNTEAFF
CDR3nt: TGTGCCAGCCTTGGGGCTGTGAACACTGAAGCTTTCTTT

j_gene: TRBJ1-2
v_gene: TRBV13
d_gene: TRBD1
abundance: -
CDR3aa: CASSSDRGDYGYTF
CDR3nt: TGTGCCAGCAGCTCCGACAGGGGGGACTATGGCTACACCTTC

j_gene: TRBJ1-4
v_gene: TRBV9
d_gene: TRBD1
abundance: -
CDR3aa: CASSPRQGADKLFF
CDR3nt: TGTGCCAGCAGCCCCCGACAGGGGGCGGATAAACTGTTTTTT

j_gene: TRBJ2-1
v_gene: TRBV7-2
d_gene: TRBD2
abundance: -
CDR3aa: CASSPGAGGLGNEQFF
CDR3nt: TGTGCCAGCAGCCCTGGAGCGGGGGGCTTGGGAAATGAGCAGTTCTTC

j_gene: TRBJ2-7
v_gene: TRBV4-3
d_gene: -
abundance: once
CDR3aa: CASGLFRGHEQYF
CDR3nt: TGCGCCAGCGGACTTTTTCGAGGGCACGAGCAGTACTTC

j_gene: TRBJ2-3
v_gene: TRBV5-5
d_gene: -
abundance: -
CDR3aa: CASSLGGGTADTQYF
CDR3nt: TGTGCCAGCAGCTTGGGGGGGGGCACCGCAGATACGCAGTATTTT

j_gene: TRBJ1-2
v_gene: TRBV30
d_gene: TRBD1
abundance: -
CDR3aa: CAWSHGQGARSLYGYTF
CDR3nt: TGTGCCTGGAGTCACGGACAGGGGGCTAGGTCGCTCTATGGCTACACCTTC

j_gene: TRBJ2-3
v_gene: TRBV25-1
d_gene: -
abundance: -
CDR3aa: CASSEYSGTDTQYF
CDR3nt: TGTGCCAGCAGTGAATATAGCGGCACAGATACGCAGTATTTT

j_gene: TRBJ1-2
v_gene: TRBV18
d_gene: TRBD1
abundance: few
CDR3aa: CASSLRGPDYGYTF
CDR3nt: TGTGCCAGCTCACTCAGGGGGCCGGACTATGGCTACACCTTC

j_gene: TRBJ2-7
v_gene: TRBV30
d_gene: TRBD1
abundance: -
CDR3aa: CAWSRGLYEQYF
CDR3nt: TGTGCCTGGTCCAGGGGGCTCTACGAGCAGTACTTC

j_gene: TRBJ1-5
v_gene: TRBV28
d_gene: -
abundance: -
CDR3aa: CASSLAGAFNQPQHF
CDR3nt: TGTGCCAGCAGTTTAGCAGGGGCGTTCAATCAGCCCCAGCATTTT